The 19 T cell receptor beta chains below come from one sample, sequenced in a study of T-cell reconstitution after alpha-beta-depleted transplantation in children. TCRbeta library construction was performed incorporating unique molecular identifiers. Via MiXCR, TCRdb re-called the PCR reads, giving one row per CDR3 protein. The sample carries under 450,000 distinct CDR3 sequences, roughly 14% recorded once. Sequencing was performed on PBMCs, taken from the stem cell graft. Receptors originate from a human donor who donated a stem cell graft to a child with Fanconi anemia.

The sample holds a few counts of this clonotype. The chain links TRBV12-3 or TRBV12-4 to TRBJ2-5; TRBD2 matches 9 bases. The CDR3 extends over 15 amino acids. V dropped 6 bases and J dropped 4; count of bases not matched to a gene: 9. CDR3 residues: CASSNSGGVVETQYF. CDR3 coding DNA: TGTGCCAGCAGCAATAGCGGGGGTGTCGTAGAGACCCAGTACTTC.

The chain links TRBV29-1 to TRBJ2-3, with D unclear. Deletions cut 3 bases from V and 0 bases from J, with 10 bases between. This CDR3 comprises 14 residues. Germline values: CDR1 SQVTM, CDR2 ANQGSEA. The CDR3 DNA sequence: TGCAGCGTTGAGTGGGGTACTAGCACAGATACGCAGTATTTT. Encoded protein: CSVEWGTSTDTQYF.

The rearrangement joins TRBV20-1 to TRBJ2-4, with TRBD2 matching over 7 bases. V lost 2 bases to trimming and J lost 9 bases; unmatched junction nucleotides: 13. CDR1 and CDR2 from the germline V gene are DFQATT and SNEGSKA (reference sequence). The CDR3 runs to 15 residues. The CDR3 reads CSARPPTREGGIQYF. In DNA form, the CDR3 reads TGCAGTGCTAGACCGCCAACTAGGGAGGGTGGCATTCAGTACTTC.

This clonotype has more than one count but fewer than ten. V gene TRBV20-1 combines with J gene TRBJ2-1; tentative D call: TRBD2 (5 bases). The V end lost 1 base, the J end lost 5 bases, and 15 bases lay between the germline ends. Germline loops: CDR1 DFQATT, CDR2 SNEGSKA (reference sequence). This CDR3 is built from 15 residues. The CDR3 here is CSARVTAGSDNEQFF. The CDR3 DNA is TGCAGTGCTAGAGTTACAGCTGGGAGCGACAATGAGCAGTTCTTC.

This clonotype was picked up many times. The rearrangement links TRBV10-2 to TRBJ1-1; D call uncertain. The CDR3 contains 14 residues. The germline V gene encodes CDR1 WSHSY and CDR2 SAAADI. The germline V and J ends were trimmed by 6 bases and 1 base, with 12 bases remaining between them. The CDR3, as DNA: TGCGCCAGCAGCTTGGGAGCCCCGAACACTGAAGCTTTCTTT. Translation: CASSLGAPNTEAFF.

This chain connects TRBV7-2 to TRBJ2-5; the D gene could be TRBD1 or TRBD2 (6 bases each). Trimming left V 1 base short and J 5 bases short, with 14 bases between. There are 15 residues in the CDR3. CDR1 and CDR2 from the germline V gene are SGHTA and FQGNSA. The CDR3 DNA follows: TGTGCCAGCAGCTTAGGAGGGGGAAGCGGGGAGACCCAGTACTTC. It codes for CASSLGGGSGETQYF.

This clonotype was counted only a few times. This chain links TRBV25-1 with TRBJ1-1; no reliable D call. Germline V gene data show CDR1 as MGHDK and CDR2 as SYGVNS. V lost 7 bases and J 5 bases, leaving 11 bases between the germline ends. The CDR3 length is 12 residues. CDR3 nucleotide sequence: TGTGCCAGCATCTCGGGAGGGACTGAAGCTTTCTTT. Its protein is CASISGGTEAFF.

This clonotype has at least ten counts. CDR3 region: CASSPPGAAYEQYF. CDR3 sequence (DNA): TGTGCCAGCAGCCCCCCCGGGGCCGCGTACGAGCAGTACTTC. The genes are TRBV4-2 and TRBJ2-7, with D perhaps assigned TRBD1 or TRBD2 (5 bases each). This CDR3 region has 14 residues. V was trimmed by 4 bases and J by 4 bases, leaving 14 bases between them. The germline V gene encodes CDR1 LGHNA and CDR2 YNFKEQ.

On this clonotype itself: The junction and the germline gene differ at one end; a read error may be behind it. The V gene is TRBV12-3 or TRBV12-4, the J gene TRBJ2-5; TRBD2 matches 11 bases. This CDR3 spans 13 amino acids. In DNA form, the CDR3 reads TGTGCCAGCAGTATAGCGGGGGGGGAGACCCAGTACTTC. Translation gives CASSIAGGETQYF.

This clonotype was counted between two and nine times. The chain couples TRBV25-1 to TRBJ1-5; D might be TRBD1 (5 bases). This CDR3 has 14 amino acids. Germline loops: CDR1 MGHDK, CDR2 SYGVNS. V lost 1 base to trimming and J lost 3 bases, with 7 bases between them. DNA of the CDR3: TGTGCCAGCAGTGAATGGGGCGCCAATCAGCCCCAGCATTTT. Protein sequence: CASSEWGANQPQHF.

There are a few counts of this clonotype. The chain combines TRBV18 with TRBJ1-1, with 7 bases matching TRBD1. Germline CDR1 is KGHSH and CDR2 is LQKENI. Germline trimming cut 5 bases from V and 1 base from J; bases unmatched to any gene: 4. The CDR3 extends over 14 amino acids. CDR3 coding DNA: TGTGCCAGCTCAGGGACAGCCACGAACACTGAAGCTTTCTTT. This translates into CASSGTATNTEAFF.

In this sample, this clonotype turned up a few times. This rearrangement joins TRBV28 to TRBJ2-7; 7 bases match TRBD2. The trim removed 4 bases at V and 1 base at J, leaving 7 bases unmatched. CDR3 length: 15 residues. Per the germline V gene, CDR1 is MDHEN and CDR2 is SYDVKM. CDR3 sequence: CASSSGASGSYEQYV. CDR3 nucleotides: TGTGCCAGCAGTTCCGGGGCTAGCGGATCCTACGAGCAGTACGTC.

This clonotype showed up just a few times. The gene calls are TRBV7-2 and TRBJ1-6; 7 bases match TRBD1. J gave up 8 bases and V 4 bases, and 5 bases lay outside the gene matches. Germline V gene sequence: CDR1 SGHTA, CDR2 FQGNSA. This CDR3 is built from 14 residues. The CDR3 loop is CASSSTGRYSPLHF. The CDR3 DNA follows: TGTGCCAGCAGCTCGACAGGGAGGTATTCACCCCTCCACTTT.

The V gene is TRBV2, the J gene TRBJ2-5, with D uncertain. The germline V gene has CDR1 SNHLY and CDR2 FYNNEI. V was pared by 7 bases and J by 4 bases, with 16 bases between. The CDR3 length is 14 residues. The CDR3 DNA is TGTGCCAGCATAGAGACACGTTCGGTAGAGACCCAGTACTTC. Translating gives CASIETRSVETQYF. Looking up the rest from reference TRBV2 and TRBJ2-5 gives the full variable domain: EPEVTQTPSHQVTQMGQEVILRCVPISNHLYFYWYRQILGQKVEFLVSFYNNEISEKSEIFDDQFSVERPDGSNFTLKIRSTKLEDSAMYFCASIETRSVETQYFGPGTRLLVL.

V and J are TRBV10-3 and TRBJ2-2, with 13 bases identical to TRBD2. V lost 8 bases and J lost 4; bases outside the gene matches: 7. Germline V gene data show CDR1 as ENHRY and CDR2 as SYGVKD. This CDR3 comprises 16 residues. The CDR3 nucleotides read TGTGCCATCGGTAAACTAGCGGGGGGGCGCACCGGGGAGCTGTTTTTT. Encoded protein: CAIGKLAGGRTGELFF.

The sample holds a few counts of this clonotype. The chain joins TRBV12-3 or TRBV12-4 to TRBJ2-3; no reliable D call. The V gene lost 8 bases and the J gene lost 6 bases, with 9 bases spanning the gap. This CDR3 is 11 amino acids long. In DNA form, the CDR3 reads TGTGCCAGCCTTATGGGGGATACGCAGTATTTT. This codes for CASLMGDTQYF.

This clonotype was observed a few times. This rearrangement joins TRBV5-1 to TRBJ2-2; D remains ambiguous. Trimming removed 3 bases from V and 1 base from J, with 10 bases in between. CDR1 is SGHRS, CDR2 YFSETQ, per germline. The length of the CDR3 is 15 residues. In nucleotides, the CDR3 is TGCGCCAGCAGCTCTCAGACGGTGAACACCGGGGAGCTGTTTTTT. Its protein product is CASSSQTVNTGELFF. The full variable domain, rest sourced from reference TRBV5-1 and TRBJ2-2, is KAGVTQTPRYLIKTRGQQVTLSCSPISGHRSVSWYQQTPGQGLQFLFEYFSETQRNKGNFPGRFSGRQFSNSRSEMNVSTLELGDSALYLCASSSQTVNTGELFFGEGSRLTVL.

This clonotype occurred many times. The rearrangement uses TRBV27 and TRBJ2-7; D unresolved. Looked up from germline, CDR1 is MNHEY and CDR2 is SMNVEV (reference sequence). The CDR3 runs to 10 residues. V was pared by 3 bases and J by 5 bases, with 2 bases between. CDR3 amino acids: CASSLHEQYV. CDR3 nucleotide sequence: TGTGCCAGCAGTTTGCACGAGCAGTACGTC.

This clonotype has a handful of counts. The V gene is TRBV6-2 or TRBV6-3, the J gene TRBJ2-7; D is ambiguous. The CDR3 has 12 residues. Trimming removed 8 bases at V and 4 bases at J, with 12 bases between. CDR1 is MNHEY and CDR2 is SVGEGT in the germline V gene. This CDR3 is CASSPHGYEQYV. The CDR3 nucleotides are TGTGCCAGCTCCCCTCACGGGTACGAGCAGTACGTC.